The next 5 T cell receptor beta chains were all read from a single sample in a study of shared clonotypes between healthy human individuals. Some clones are missing from TCRdb's copy, which holds only in-frame ones; the method was immunoSEQ multiplex PCR. This sample yields approximately 1.5 million clones, of which approximately 98.5% are seen a single time; over 0.3% belongs to the top ten. Source material: naive CD4+ T cells sorted from blood. Subset of the sample: CD45RA+ positively selected. Every receptor here comes from a man aged 25 to 40 in good health.

The chain employs TRBV19 and TRBJ2-7; 9 nucleotides line up with TRBD1. CDR1 and CDR2 (germline): LNHDA, SQIVND (reference sequence). V shed 6 bases and J 2 bases; nucleotides not matched to a gene: 5. The CDR3 runs to 14 residues. The CDR3: CASRDRGNTYEQYF. CDR3 in DNA: TGTGCCAGTAGGGACAGGGGAAACACCTACGAGCAGTACTTC.

The J gene is TRBJ2-1, the V gene TRBV7-9; TRBD2 matches at 10 bases. Losses at the gene ends were 6 bases for V and 7 bases for J; bases not matched to a gene: 9. From germline, CDR1 is SEHNR and CDR2 FQNEAQ (reference sequence). The CDR3 consists of 15 residues. Written as DNA, the CDR3 is TGTGCCAGCAGTCCAGCGGGAGGGCCAGGTAATGAGCAGTTCTTC. It codes for CASSPAGGPGNEQFF.

The rearrangement links TRBV18 to TRBJ2-1; 10 bases are shared with TRBD2. The germline V gene has CDR1 KGHSH and CDR2 LQKENI. The J segment lost 2 bases and the V segment lost 1 base, leaving 8 bases of the junction unmatched. This CDR3 comprises 18 residues. The CDR3 coding sequence is TGTGCCAGCTCACCACTGCCTAGCGGGAGTAAAACCTACAATGAGCAGTTCTTC. It specifies CASSPLPSGSKTYNEQFF.

The CDR3 DNA reads as TGTGCCAGCAGCGCTAGCAGTCCATTTGGTGAGCAGTTCTTC. Translation: CASSASSPFGEQFF. The chain has TRBV11-2 and TRBJ2-1; D possibly corresponds to TRBD2 (5 bases). Trimming cost V 5 bases and J 9 bases, with 17 bases left between them. This CDR3 contains 14 residues. The germline V gene encodes CDR1 SGHAT and CDR2 FQNNGV.

J is TRBJ1-2 and V is TRBV6-4; no reliable D call. CDR1 is MRHNA and CDR2 is SNTAGT in the germline V gene. The CDR3 is 13 residues long. Deletions cut 3 bases from V and 5 bases from J, with 10 bases between. The CDR3 coding sequence is TGTGCCAGCAGTGAATCCGGGGTGTATGGCTACACCTTC. Protein product: CASSESGVYGYTF.